This TCR beta chain comes out of a study of blood T cell repertoires in COVID-19. Across the study: The origin of the acute and convalescent COVID-19 samples was the United States, Italy and Spain. T cells, B-cell-depleted T cells, or PBMCs supplied cDNA or gDNA.

In the original analysis: Amplification from reference gene primers served as the basis for estimated nucleated cell counts. Sequencing was performed with immunoSEQ multiplex PCR; in TCRdb, only in-frame clones are kept and a portion is missing. That table gives V, J and clone size, and the DNA gave D and trimming. The data show a few hundred thousand clones, with approximately 90% seen just once and under 3.5% held by the top ten. V trimming: 5 bases; J trimming: 12 bases; junction bases outside the gene matches: 18. The CDR3 spans 16 residues. From germline, CDR1 is MDHEN and CDR2 SYDVKM. The sequenced material came from peripheral blood. The source is a woman between 25 and 40 years old with active or convalescent COVID-19. This chain connects TRBV28 to TRBJ2-1, with 8 bases that match TRBD2. Here the CDR3 DNA reads TGTGCCAGCAGTCTCGGGACTAGGACTAGGGACTTCAGGCAGTTCTTC. Its protein product is CASSLGTRTRDFRQFF. Combining the CDR3 with reference TRBV28 and TRBJ2-1 gives the whole variable domain DVKVTQSSRYLVKRTGEKVFLECVQDMDHENMFWYRQDPGLGLRLIYFSYDVKMKEKGDIPEGYSVSREKKERFSLILESASTNQTSMYLCASSLGTRTRDFRQFFGPGTRLTVL.